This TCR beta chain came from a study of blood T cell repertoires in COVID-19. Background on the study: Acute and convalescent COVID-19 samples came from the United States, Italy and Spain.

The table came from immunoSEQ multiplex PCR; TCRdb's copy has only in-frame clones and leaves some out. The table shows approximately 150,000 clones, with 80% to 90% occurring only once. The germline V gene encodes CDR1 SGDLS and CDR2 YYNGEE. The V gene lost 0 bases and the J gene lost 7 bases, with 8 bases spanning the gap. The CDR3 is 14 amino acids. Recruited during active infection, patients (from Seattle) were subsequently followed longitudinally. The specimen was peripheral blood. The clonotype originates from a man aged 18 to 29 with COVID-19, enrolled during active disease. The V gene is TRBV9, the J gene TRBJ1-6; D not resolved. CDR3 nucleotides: TGTGCCAGCAGCGTAGCTAGCCTAAATTCACCCCTCCACTTT. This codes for CASSVASLNSPLHF.